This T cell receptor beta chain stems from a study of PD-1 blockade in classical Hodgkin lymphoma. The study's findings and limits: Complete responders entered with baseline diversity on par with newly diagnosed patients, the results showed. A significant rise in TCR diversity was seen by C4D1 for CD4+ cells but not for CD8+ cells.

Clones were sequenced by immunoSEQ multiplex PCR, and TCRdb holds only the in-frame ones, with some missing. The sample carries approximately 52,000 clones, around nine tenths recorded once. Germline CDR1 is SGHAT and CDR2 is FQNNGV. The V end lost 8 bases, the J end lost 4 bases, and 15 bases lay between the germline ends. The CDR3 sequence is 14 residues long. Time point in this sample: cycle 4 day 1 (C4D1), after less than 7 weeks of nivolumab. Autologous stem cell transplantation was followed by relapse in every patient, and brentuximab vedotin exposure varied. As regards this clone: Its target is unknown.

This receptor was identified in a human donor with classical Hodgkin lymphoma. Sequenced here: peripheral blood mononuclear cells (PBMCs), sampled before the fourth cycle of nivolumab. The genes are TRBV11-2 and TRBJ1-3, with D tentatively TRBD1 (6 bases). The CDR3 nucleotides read TGTGCCAGCGCGTGGGGGGGCGACGGAAACACCATATATTTT. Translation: CASAWGGDGNTIYF.